The 23 T cell receptor beta chains below were found in one sample sequenced in a study of blood T cell repertoires in COVID-19. Profiling relied on immunoSEQ multiplex PCR, and the TCRdb table lists in-frame clones only, not all of them. The profile shows 26,000 or so clones, roughly nine tenths of them singletons. Sequenced: peripheral blood. All receptors come from a human donor in a cohort sampled during active COVID-19.

V usage is TRBV5-1 and J usage is TRBJ2-5; no clear D. CDR1 and CDR2 from the germline V gene are SGHRS and YFSETQ. V was cut by 2 bases and J by 3 bases, with 14 bases left in between. The CDR3 is 15 amino acids. For the CDR3, the DNA is TGCGCCAGCAGCTTTTCTAGACCCGCCGAAGAGACCCAGTACTTC. It yields the protein CASSFSRPAEETQYF.

Only one count was recorded for this clone. The V call is TRBV3-1 (or the pseudogene TRBV3-2), the J call TRBJ2-7; D is perhaps TRBD2 (6 bases). With 0 bases removed from V and 7 bases from J, the gap between germline ends came to 19 bases. Germline V gives CDR1 LGHDT, CDR2 YNNKEL (reference sequence). The CDR3 is 16 amino acids. The CDR3 bases are TGTGCCAGCAGCCAAGAATTGGCGGGGCCGACATCTGAGCAGTACTTC. Translated, it gives CASSQELAGPTSEQYF.

The chain carries TRBV7-9 and TRBJ2-7; a possible D gene is TRBD2 (5 bases). CDR3 size: 17 residues. Germline-derived CDR1 and CDR2 are SEHNR and FQNEAQ (reference sequence). Trimming stripped 5 bases from V and 4 bases from J, with 24 bases between. The CDR3 here is CASSPSGGGLFSYEQYF. CDR3 sequence (DNA): TGTGCCAGCAGCCCCTCTGGAGGTGGCCTTTTTTCTTACGAGCAGTACTTC.

CDR3 DNA: TGTGCCAGCTCACCCGACAGGGTAGTTGAAAAACTGTTTTTT. As protein: CASSPDRVVEKLFF. The rearrangement joins TRBV18 to TRBJ1-4, with 7 bases that match TRBD1. V lost 3 bases and J lost 7; bases outside the gene matches: 5. This CDR3 is 14 amino acids long. Germline values: CDR1 KGHSH, CDR2 LQKENI.

This rearrangement joins TRBV29-1 to TRBJ2-4, with D possibly being TRBD2 (5 bases). Germline V gives CDR1 SQVTM, CDR2 ANQGSEA. CDR3 size: 15 residues. V lost 7 bases, J lost 1 base, and 17 bases lay in between. The CDR3 protein is CSAARERRAKNIQYF. In nucleotides, the CDR3 is TGCAGCGCCGCGAGGGAAAGAAGGGCCAAAAACATTCAGTACTTC.

The genes are TRBV16 and TRBJ1-2; 7 bases align to TRBD1. Unmatched junction bases numbered 10, after V lost 9 bases and J lost 6 bases. The CDR3 spans 13 residues. Germline CDR1 reads KGHSY; CDR2 reads FQNENV. Here the CDR3 reads CASGTTGENGYTF. The CDR3 bases are TGTGCCAGTGGAACCACAGGGGAGAATGGCTACACCTTC. Using reference TRBV16 and TRBJ1-2 for the parts outside the CDR3, the full variable domain is GEEVAQTPKHLVRGEGQKAKLYCAPIKGHSYVFWYQQVLKNEFKFLISFQNENVFDETGMPKERFSAKCLPNSPCSLEIQATKLEDSAVYFCASGTTGENGYTFGSGTRLTVV.

Written as DNA, the CDR3 is TGTGCCAGTAGTATAAGGAGCGGGGGGACAGATACGCAGTATTTT. Protein sequence: CASSIRSGGTDTQYF. The chain joins TRBV19 to TRBJ2-3; 9 nucleotides agree with TRBD2. V lost 2 bases, J lost 3 bases, and 3 bases stayed unmatched. Germline loops: CDR1 LNHDA, CDR2 SQIVND (reference sequence). CDR3 length: 15 amino acids.

The rearrangement joins TRBV6-6 to TRBJ2-1; 11 positions match TRBD2. The V gene's germline CDR1 is MNHNY and CDR2 SVGAGI (reference sequence). Germline trimming cut 0 bases from V and 8 bases from J; bases unmatched to any gene: 6. CDR3 size: 16 residues. The CDR3 DNA sequence: TGTGCCAGCAGTTACTCCGAGACTAGCGGGGTGGATGAGCAGTTCTTC. It encodes CASSYSETSGVDEQFF.

This chain connects TRBV2 to TRBJ1-4; 7 bases agree with TRBD1. CDR3 length: 14 amino acids. Germline lookup yields CDR1 SNHLY and CDR2 FYNNEI. The J segment lost 7 bases and the V segment lost 5 bases, leaving 7 bases of the junction unmatched. DNA for the CDR3: TGTGCCAGCAGTCTAGACAGGGAAGCTGAAAAACTGTTTTTT. This translates into CASSLDREAEKLFF.

The chain uses TRBV6-1 and TRBJ2-3; no clear D gene. CDR1 and CDR2 from the germline V gene are MNHNS and SASEGT. The CDR3 is 10 amino acids. The V gene lost 2 bases and the J gene lost 14 bases, with 8 bases spanning the gap. In nucleotides, the CDR3 is TGTGCCAGCAGTGAATTCTCCAGGTATTTT. This encodes CASSEFSRYF.

The DNA for the CDR3 is TGTGCCAGCACCTTTGGTCCGGGAGAAGAGACCCAGTACTTC. Translating it yields CASTFGPGEETQYF. The chain links TRBV11-3 to TRBJ2-5; D perhaps matches TRBD2 (6 bases). Trimming took 7 bases from V and 3 from J, leaving 15 bases between them. CDR3 length equals 14 residues. Germline CDR1 and CDR2: SGHNT and YENEEA.

By share, this clone ranks as medium-sized. J is TRBJ1-2 and V is TRBV6-5, with D tentatively TRBD1 (6 bases). This CDR3 comprises 15 residues. Per the germline V gene, CDR1 is MNHEY and CDR2 is SVGAGI. V was trimmed by 2 bases and J by 7 bases, leaving 17 bases between them. The CDR3 loop is CASSYEFRGAGGYTF. The CDR3 nucleotides are TGTGCCAGCAGTTACGAGTTCAGGGGCGCGGGTGGCTACACCTTC.

The gene calls are TRBV4-2 and TRBJ2-1; 7 nucleotides agree with TRBD2. This CDR3 contains 17 residues. Germline V CDR1 and CDR2: LGHNA, YNFKEQ. J lost 9 bases, V lost 0 bases, and 14 bases had no gene match. CDR3 coding DNA: TGTGCCAGCAGCCAAGAGAGCCAGCGGGGTAGTTGGGGTGAGCAGTTCTTC. This sequence encodes CASSQESQRGSWGEQFF.

This chain links TRBV27 with TRBJ1-1, with D possibly matching TRBD1 (5 bases). The CDR3 covers 14 residues. Germline V gives CDR1 MNHEY, CDR2 SMNVEV (reference sequence). Trimming removed 1 base at V and 4 bases at J, with 10 bases between. The CDR3 region has the DNA TGTGCCAGCAGTTTATGGGGGGAAAGCACTGAAGCTTTCTTT. Residues: CASSLWGESTEAFF.

The V gene is TRBV6-5, the J gene TRBJ1-1; D perhaps matches TRBD1 (5 bases). CDR1 and CDR2 from the germline V gene are MNHEY and SVGAGI. The CDR3 is made up of 13 amino acids. Trimming cost V 2 bases and J 3 bases, with 7 bases left between them. CDR3 DNA: TGTGCCAGCAGTTACCGGGGGGACACTGAAGCTTTCTTT. Translated: CASSYRGDTEAFF.

The gene calls are TRBV27 and TRBJ2-7; D perhaps matches TRBD2 (5 bases). CDR3 length: 14 residues. Germline lookup yields CDR1 MNHEY and CDR2 SMNVEV (reference sequence). The V end lost 5 bases, the J end lost 2 bases, and 13 bases lay between the germline ends. CDR3 residues: CASSPRTGTYEQYF. The CDR3 region has the DNA TGTGCCAGCAGTCCCCGGACGGGAACCTACGAGCAGTACTTC.

This clone was seen only a few times. This chain links TRBV2 with TRBJ1-1, with 7 bases that match TRBD1. The CDR3 is 13 residues long. Unmatched junction bases numbered 4, after V lost 3 bases and J lost 6 bases. Germline V gives CDR1 SNHLY, CDR2 FYNNEI. CDR3 in DNA: TGTGCCAGCAGTGATCAGGGGGAGGCTGAAGCTTTCTTT. This sequence encodes CASSDQGEAEAFF.

J is TRBJ1-4 and V is TRBV4-1; 7 bases fit TRBD1. This CDR3 has 15 residues. CDR1 MGHRA and CDR2 YSYEKL come from the germline V gene. The ends lost 5 bases at V and 4 bases at J; junction bases unmatched: 7. The chain's CDR3 is CASSSQQGLNEKLFF. The CDR3 DNA follows: TGCGCCAGCAGCTCACAACAGGGGCTTAATGAAAAACTGTTTTTT.

The V gene is TRBV19, the J gene TRBJ2-3; TRBD1 matches 9 bases. The germline V gene encodes CDR1 LNHDA and CDR2 SQIVND (reference sequence). V gave up 3 bases and J gave up 5 bases; unmatched junction bases: 15. The CDR3 is 18 amino acids. In nucleotides, the CDR3 is TGTGCCAGTAGTATGGGGCGGGGACAGGGACGCCAGGGAGATACGCAGTATTTT. This translates into CASSMGRGQGRQGDTQYF.

J is TRBJ2-3 and V is TRBV6-5; 9 bases are shared with TRBD1. CDR3 size: 15 residues. Trimming at V came to 10 bases and at J to 2 bases, leaving 10 bases not matched to a gene. Per the germline V gene, CDR1 is MNHEY and CDR2 is SVGAGI. This CDR3 reads CATLRRTGATDTQYF. CDR3 sequence (DNA): TGTGCCACCCTTAGGAGGACAGGGGCCACAGATACGCAGTATTTT.

The chain recombines TRBV5-1 with TRBJ2-5, with 7 nucleotides matching TRBD2. After removal of 1 base from V and 2 bases from J, the junction contained 5 bases not matched to a gene. The CDR3 length is 15 residues. Germline loops: CDR1 SGHRS, CDR2 YFSETQ. The CDR3 reads CASSLSSGVQETQYF. Here the CDR3 DNA reads TGCGCCAGCAGCTTGTCTAGCGGAGTACAAGAGACCCAGTACTTC.

This chain joins TRBV5-1 and TRBJ1-4; D gene uncertain. This CDR3 comprises 16 residues. The V end was cut by 0 bases, the J end by 2 bases, with 11 bases between. Germline loops: CDR1 SGHRS, CDR2 YFSETQ. As DNA, the CDR3 is TGCGCCAGCAGCTTGGACAACAGCCTTACTAATGAAAAACTGTTTTTT. The encoded protein is CASSLDNSLTNEKLFF. The whole variable domain, filled in from reference TRBV5-1 and TRBJ1-4, reads KAGVTQTPRYLIKTRGQQVTLSCSPISGHRSVSWYQQTPGQGLQFLFEYFSETQRNKGNFPGRFSGRQFSNSRSEMNVSTLELGDSALYLCASSLDNSLTNEKLFFGSGTQLSVL.

The V call is TRBV7-3, the J call TRBJ2-1, with 7 bases identical to TRBD1. CDR1 is SGHTA and CDR2 is FQGTGA in the germline V gene. CDR3 length equals 15 residues. Losses at the gene ends were 4 bases for V and 8 bases for J; bases not matched to a gene: 11. CDR3 region: CASSSSGQKPDEQFF. The CDR3 bases are TGTGCCAGCAGCTCGTCGGGACAGAAGCCGGATGAGCAGTTCTTC.